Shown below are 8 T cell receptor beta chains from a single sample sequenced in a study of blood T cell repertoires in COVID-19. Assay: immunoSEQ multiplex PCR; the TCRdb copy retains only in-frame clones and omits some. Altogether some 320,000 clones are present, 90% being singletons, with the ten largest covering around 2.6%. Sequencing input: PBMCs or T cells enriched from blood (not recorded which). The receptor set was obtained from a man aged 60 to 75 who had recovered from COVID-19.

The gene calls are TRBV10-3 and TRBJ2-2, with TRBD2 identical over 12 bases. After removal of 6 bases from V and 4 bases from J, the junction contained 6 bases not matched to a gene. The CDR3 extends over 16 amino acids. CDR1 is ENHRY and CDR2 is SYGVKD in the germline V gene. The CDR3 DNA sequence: TGTGCCATCAGGATACTAGCGGGGGGCCTCACCGGGGAGCTGTTTTTT. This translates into CAIRILAGGLTGELFF.

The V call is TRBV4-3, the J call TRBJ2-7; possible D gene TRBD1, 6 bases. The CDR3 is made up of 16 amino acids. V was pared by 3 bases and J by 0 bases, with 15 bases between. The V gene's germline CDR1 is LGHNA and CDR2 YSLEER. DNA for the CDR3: TGCGCCAGCAGCCAGGACACGGGACACCCCTCCTACGAGCAGTACTTC. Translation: CASSQDTGHPSYEQYF.

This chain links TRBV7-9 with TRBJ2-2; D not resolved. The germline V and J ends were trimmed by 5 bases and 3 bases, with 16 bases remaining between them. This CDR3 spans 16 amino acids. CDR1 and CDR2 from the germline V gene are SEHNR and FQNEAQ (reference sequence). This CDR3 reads CASSEVIGSDTGELFF. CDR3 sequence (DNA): TGTGCCAGCAGCGAGGTTATTGGGTCCGACACCGGGGAGCTGTTTTTT.

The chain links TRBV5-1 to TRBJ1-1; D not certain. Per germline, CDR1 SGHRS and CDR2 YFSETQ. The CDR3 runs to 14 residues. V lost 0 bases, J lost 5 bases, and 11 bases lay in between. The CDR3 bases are TGCGCCAGCAGCTTGGGTACGGGAACAACTGAAGCTTTCTTT. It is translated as CASSLGTGTTEAFF.

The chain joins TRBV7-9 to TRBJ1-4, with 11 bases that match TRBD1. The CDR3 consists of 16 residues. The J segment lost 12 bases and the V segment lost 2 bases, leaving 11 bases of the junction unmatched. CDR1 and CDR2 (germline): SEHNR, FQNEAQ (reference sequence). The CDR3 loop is CASSLNLGQGARELFF. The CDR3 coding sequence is TGTGCCAGCAGCTTAAATCTTGGACAGGGGGCGAGGGAACTGTTTTTT.

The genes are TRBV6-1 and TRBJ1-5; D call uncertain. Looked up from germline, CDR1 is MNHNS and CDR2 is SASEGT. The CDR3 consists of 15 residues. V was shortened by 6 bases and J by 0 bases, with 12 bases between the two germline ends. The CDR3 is CASRLDTDSNQPQHF. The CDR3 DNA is TGTGCCAGCAGACTCGACACCGATAGCAATCAGCCCCAGCATTTT.

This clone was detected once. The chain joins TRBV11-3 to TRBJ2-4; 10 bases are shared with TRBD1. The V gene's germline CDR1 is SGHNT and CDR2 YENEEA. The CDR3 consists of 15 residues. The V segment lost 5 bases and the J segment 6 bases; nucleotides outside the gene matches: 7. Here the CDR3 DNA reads TGTGCCAGCAGCCCCCGACAGGGGGCCGCAAACATTCAGTACTTC. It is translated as CASSPRQGAANIQYF.

CDR3 region: CASSLDPGGLNYGYTF. In nucleotides, the CDR3 is TGTGCCAGCAGCCTAGATCCAGGGGGCTTGAACTATGGCTACACCTTC. V and J are TRBV4-2 and TRBJ1-2; 8 bases match TRBD1. The V gene's germline CDR1 is LGHNA and CDR2 YNFKEQ. V trimming: 4 bases; J trimming: 2 bases; junction bases outside the gene matches: 9. The CDR3 consists of 16 residues.